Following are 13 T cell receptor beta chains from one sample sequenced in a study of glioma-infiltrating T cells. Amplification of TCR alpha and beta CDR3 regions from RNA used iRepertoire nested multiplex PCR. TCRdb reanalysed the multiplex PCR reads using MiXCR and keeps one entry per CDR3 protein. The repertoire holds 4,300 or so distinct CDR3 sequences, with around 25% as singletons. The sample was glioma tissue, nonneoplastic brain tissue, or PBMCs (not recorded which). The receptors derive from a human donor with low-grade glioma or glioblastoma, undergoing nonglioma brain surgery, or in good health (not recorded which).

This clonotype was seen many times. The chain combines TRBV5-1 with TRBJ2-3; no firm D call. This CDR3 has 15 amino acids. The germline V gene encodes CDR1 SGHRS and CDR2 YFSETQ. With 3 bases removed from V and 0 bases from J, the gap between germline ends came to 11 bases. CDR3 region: CASSSWGSSTDTQYF. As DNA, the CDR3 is TGCGCCAGCAGCTCTTGGGGTTCTAGCACAGATACGCAGTATTTT.

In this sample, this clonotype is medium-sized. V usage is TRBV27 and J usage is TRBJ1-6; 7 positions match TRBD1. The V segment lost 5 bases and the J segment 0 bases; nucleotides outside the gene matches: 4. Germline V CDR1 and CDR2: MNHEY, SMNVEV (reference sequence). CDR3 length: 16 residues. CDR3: CASSRQGSSYNSPLHF. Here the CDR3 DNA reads TGTGCCAGCAGTCGACAGGGTTCCTCCTATAATTCACCCCTCCACTTT.

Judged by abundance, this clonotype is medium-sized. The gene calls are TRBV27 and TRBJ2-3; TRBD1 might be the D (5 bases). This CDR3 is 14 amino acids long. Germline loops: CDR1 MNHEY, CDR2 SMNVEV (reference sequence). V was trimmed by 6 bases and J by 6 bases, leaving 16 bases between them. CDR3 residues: CASSIEIKGDTQYF. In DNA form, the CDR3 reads TGTGCCAGCAGCATTGAAATAAAGGGGGATACGCAGTATTTT.

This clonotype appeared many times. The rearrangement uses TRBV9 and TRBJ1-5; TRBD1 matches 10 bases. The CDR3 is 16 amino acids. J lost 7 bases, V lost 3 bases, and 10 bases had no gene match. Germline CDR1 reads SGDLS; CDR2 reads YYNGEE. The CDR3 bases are TGTGCCAGCAGCGGATCCGGGACAGGGGAGGAGCAGCCCCAGCATTTT. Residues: CASSGSGTGEEQPQHF. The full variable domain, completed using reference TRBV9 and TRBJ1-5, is DSGVTQTPKHLITATGQRVTLRCSPRSGDLSVYWYQQSLDQGLQFLIQYYNGEERAKGNILERFSAQQFPDLHSELNLSSLELGDSALYFCASSGSGTGEEQPQHFGDGTRLSIL.

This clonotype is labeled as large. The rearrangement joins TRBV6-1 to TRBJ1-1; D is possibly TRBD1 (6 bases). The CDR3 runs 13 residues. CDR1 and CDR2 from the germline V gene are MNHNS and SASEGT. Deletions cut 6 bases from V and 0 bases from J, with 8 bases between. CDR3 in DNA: TGTGCCAGCAGAGGGACAATGAACACTGAAGCTTTCTTT. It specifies CASRGTMNTEAFF.

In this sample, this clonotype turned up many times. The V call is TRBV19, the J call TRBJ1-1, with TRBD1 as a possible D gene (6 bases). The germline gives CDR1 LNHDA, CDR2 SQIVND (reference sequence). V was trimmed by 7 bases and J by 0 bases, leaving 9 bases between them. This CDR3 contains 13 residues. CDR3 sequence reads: CASNGQMNTEAFF. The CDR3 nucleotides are TGTGCCAGTAATGGACAGATGAACACTGAAGCTTTCTTT.

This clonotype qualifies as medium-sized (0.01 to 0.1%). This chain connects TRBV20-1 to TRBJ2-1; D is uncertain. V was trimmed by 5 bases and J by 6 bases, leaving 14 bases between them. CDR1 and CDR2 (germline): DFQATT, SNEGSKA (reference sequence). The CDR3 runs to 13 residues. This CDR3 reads CSASEELLNEQFF. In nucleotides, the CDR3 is TGCAGTGCTTCCGAAGAGTTACTCAATGAGCAGTTCTTC.

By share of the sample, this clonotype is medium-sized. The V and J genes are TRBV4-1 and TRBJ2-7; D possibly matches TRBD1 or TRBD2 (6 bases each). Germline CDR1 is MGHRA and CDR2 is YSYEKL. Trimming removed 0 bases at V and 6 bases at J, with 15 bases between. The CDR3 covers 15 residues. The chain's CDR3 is CASSQEYPQGGEQYV. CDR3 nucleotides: TGCGCCAGCAGCCAAGAGTACCCACAGGGAGGCGAGCAGTACGTC.

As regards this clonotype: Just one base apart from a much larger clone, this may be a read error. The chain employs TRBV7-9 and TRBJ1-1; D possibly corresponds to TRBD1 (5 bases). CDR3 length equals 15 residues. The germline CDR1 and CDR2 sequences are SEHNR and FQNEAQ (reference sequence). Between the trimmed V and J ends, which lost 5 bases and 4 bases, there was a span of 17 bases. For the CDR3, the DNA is TGTGCCAGCAGCCCCCCGGCTATTGGGGGCACTGAAGCTTTCTTT. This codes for CASSPPAIGGTEAFF.

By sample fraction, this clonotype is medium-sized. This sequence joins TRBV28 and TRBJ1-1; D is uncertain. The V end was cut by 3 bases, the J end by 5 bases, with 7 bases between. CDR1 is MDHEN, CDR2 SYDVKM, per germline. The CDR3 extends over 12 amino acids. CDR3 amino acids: CASSFILTEAFF. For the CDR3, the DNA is TGTGCCAGCAGTTTTATTTTAACTGAAGCTTTCTTT. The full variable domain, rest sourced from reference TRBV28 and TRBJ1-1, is DVKVTQSSRYLVKRTGEKVFLECVQDMDHENMFWYRQDPGLGLRLIYFSYDVKMKEKGDIPEGYSVSREKKERFSLILESASTNQTSMYLCASSFILTEAFFGQGTRLTVV.

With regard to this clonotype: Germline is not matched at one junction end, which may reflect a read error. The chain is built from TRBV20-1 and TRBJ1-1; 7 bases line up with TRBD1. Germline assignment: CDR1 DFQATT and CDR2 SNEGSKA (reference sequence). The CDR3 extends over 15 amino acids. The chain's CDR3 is CRARDGQAHNTEAFF. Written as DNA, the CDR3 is TGCAGAGCTAGAGACGGACAGGCACACAACACTGAAGCTTTCTTT.

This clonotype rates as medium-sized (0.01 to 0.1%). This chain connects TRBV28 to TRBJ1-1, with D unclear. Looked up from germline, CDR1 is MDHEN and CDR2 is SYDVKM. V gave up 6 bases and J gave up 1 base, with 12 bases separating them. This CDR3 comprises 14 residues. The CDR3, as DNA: TGTGCCAGCAGCTTGTTGTCTCAGAACACTGAAGCTTTCTTT. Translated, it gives CASSLLSQNTEAFF.

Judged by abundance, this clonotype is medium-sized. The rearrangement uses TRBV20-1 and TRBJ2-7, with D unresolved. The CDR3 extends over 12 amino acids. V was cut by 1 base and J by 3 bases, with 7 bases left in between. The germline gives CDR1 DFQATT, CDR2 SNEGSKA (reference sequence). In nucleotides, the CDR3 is TGCAGTGCTAGAGCCCTTCGCTACGAGCAGTACTTC. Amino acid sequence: CSARALRYEQYF.